This entry is about one T cell receptor (beta chain). Its antigen remains unidentified. Base qualities are not at hand, and no much larger clone is one base apart. Whole blood was collected in K2EDTA tubes by collaborating institutions according to the institutions' own protocols. For TCRbeta analysis, collaborator samples were shipped as frozen whole blood, as isolated PBMCs, or as DNA extracted from either sample type. The data originate from a study of blood T cell repertoires in COVID-19 (dated by TCRdb to the early 2020s). With respect to the entire study: Samples covering the acute and convalescent phases of COVID-19 were provided by collaborators in the United States, Italy and Spain. The prospective study material was composed of cDNA or gDNA derived from T cells, B-cell-depleted T cells, or PBMCs. Deeply sampled blood TCRbeta repertoires from subjects exposed to, actively infected with, or recovered from COVID-19 were included in the dataset. The repertoires were released in a freely available public database intended as a resource for research on the immune response to SARS-CoV-2. The samples were drawn from two sources: the first 160 participants of the ongoing ImmuneRACE study, and some 1,300 subjects contributed by 6 global collaborators. A de-identified subject ID, COVID-19 status, age in years and sex were almost always included in the sample metadata. Where available, HLA class I and class II types were taken from metadata supplied by the sample provider and were not determined by assay-based typing. What the research found in general, with its limitations: Clinical and demographic metadata were provided uncurated, with the amount varying by source and participant.

Reading the germline V gene gives CDR1 SGHVS and CDR2 FNYEAQ. Trimming at the junction amounts to 5 bases on V and 4 bases on J, and the germline ends lie 14 bases apart. Taken from cysteine to phenylalanine, the CDR3 has 15 residues. Of the read, only the CDR3 DNA is kept; its 45 bases are in frame from base 1. TCRbeta CDR3 regions were amplified from genomic DNA by means of the immunoSEQ Assay, a bias-controlled multiplex PCR. As for the authors' bioinformatics: Nucleated cell counts per sample were estimated from amplification of reference gene primers within the assay. To quantify the absolute abundance of each unique TCRbeta CDR3 rearrangement, sequence reads were collapsed and filtered. For each sample, productive Simpson clonality was calculated as the square root of Simpson's diversity index over productive rearrangements. TCRdb took this table from immuneACCESS and kept in-frame rearrangements with V and J called. Such tables lack part of the clones; where checked against another copy, unresolved V genes explain under half of the gap, and the rest is unexplained. V, J and clone size derive from that table, while D and trimming were established from the DNA sequence. The sample table contains about 270,000 clones; only one count was recorded for about 89% of them. The top ten hold approximately 8.2% of the sample.

Material: peripheral blood. This TCR was sampled from a man aged 35 to 55 with active or convalescent COVID-19. Recombination linked TRBV7-6 to TRBJ1-4, with no D gene named confidently. The DNA reads TGTGCCAGCAGCCCCAGTCCGAGCGGTAATGAAAAACTGTTTTTT. Translated, it reads CASSPSPSGNEKLFF.